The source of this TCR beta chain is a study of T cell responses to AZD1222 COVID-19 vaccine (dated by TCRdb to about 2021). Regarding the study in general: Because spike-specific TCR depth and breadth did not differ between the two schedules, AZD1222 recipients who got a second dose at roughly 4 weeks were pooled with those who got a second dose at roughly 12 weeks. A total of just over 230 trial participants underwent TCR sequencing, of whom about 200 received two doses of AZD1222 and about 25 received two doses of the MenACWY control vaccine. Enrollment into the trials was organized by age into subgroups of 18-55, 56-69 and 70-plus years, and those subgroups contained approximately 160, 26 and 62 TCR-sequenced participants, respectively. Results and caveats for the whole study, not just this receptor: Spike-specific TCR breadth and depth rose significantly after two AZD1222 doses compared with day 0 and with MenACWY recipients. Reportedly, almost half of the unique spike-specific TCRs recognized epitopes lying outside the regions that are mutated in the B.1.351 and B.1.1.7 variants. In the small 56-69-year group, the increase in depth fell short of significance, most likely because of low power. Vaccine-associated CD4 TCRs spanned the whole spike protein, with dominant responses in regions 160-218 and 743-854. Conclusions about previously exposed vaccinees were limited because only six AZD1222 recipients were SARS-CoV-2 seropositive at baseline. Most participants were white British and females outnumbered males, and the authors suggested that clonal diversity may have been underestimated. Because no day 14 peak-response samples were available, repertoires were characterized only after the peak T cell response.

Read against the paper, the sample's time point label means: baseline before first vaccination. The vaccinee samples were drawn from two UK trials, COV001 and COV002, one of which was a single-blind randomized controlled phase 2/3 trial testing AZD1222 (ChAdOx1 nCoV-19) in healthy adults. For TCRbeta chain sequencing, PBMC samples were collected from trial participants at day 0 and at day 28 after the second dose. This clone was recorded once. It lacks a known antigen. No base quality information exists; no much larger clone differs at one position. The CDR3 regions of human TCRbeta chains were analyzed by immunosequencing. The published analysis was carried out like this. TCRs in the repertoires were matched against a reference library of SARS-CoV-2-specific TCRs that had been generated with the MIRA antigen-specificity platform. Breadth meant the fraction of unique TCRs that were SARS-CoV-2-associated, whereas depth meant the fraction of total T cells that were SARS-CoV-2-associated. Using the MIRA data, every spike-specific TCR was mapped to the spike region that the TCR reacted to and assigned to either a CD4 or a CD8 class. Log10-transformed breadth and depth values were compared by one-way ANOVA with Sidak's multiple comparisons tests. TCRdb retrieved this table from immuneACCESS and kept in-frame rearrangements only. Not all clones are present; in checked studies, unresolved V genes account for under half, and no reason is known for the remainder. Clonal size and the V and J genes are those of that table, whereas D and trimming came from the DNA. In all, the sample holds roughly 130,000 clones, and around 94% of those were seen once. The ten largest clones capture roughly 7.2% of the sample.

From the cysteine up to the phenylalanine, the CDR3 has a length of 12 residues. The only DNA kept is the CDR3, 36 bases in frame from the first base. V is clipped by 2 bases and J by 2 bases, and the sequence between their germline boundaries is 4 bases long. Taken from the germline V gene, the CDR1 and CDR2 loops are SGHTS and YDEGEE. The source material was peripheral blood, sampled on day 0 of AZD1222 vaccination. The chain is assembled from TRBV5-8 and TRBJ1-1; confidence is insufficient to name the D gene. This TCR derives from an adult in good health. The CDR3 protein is CASSFANTEAFF. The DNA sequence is TGTGCCAGCAGCTTCGCAAACACTGAAGCTTTCTTT.